Following are 10 T cell receptor beta chains from one sample sequenced in a study of cytomegalovirus exposure and HLA in healthy donors. The study ran its PCR with 60 Vbeta and 13 Jbeta primers. Assay used: immunoSEQ multiplex PCR; TCRdb lists only in-frame clones, some missing. Of some 110,000 clones detected, 79% appear once; the ten largest clones hold approximately 3.1%. Sequenced material: PBMCs. These receptors were obtained from a woman in her late teens or twenties in good health and CMV-seropositive.

The J gene is TRBJ2-1, the V gene TRBV1; the table's D call of TRBD2 was not tested on the DNA. TRBV1 is a known pseudogene. The CDR3 length is 13 residues. Written as DNA, the CDR3 is TGCACCAGCAGCTTTCTAGCGGGAGTTGAGCAGTTCTTC. Its translation is CTSSFLAGVEQFF.

The chain has TRBV2 and TRBJ2-3, with D maybe TRBD2 (6 bases). Looked up from germline, CDR1 is SNHLY and CDR2 is FYNNEI. The CDR3 spans 15 residues. V lost 2 bases and J 1 base, leaving 10 bases between the germline ends. CDR3 residues: CASSEQRGGTDTQYF. The CDR3 DNA reads TGTGCCAGCAGTGAACAGCGCGGGGGCACAGATACGCAGTATTTT. Looking up the rest from reference TRBV2 and TRBJ2-3 gives the full variable domain: EPEVTQTPSHQVTQMGQEVILRCVPISNHLYFYWYRQILGQKVEFLVSFYNNEISEKSEIFDDQFSVERPDGSNFTLKIRSTKLEDSAMYFCASSEQRGGTDTQYFGPGTRLTVL.

This clone has only one observation. The CDR3 protein is CASSLSGWDYGYTF. DNA for the CDR3: TGTGCCAGCAGCTTGTCAGGGTGGGACTATGGCTACACCTTC. The chain couples TRBV5-6 to TRBJ1-2; a possible D gene is TRBD1 (5 bases). The germline gives CDR1 SGHDT, CDR2 YYEEEE. V lost 1 base and J 3 bases, leaving 10 bases between the germline ends. This CDR3 is 14 amino acids long. Full variable domain (outside the CDR3, taken from reference TRBV5-6 and TRBJ1-2): DAGVTQSPTHLIKTRGQQVTLRCSPKSGHDTVSWYQQALGQGPQFIFQYYEEEERQRGNFPDRFSGHQFPNYSSELNVNALLLGDSALYLCASSLSGWDYGYTFGSGTRLTVV.

This clone has a single count. The chain is built from TRBV4-1 and TRBJ2-5; 7 bases agree with TRBD2. The CDR3 loop spans 17 amino acids. The junction had 9 bases not matched to a gene; V was cut back by 1 base and J by 1 base. CDR1 and CDR2 from the germline V gene are MGHRA and YSYEKL. DNA for the CDR3: TGCGCCAGCAGCCAAGGAGGGAGGGGCCGATTCCAAGAGACCCAGTACTTC. It specifies CASSQGGRGRFQETQYF.

The genes are TRBV12-5 and TRBJ2-7; TRBD2 matches 7 bases. J lost 5 bases, V lost 6 bases, and 16 bases had no gene match. Germline V CDR1 and CDR2: LGHNT, FRNRAP. The CDR3 totals 16 residues. CDR3 in DNA: TGTGCTAGTGGGCCGGGCCCCGGGCGGGAGTACCACGAGCAGTACTTC. The encoded protein is CASGPGPGREYHEQYF.

The chain employs TRBV5-1 and TRBJ2-5, with no clear D. Germline-derived CDR1 and CDR2 are SGHRS and YFSETQ. CDR3 length: 12 residues. Trimming cost V 4 bases and J 2 bases, with 6 bases left between them. CDR3 DNA: TGCGCCAGCAGCCGTAGTCAAGAGACCCAGTACTTC. Protein: CASSRSQETQYF.

This chain joins TRBV6-5 and TRBJ1-3; D might be TRBD1 (6 bases). V gave up 2 bases and J gave up 8 bases, with 10 bases separating them. CDR3 length: 13 amino acids. CDR1 is MNHEY, CDR2 SVGAGI, per germline. The CDR3 DNA sequence: TGTGCCAGCAGTTACAACAGGGCTGACACCATATATTTT. Translation: CASSYNRADTIYF.

CDR3 loop: CASSLGLAGGGGTDTQYF. CDR3 coding DNA: TGTGCCAGCAGCTTGGGACTAGCGGGAGGCGGCGGCACAGATACGCAGTATTTT. The chain has TRBV5-4 and TRBJ2-3; 13 nucleotides align to TRBD2. The CDR3 runs to 18 residues. Germline V gene sequence: CDR1 SGHNT, CDR2 YYREEE (reference sequence). V was pared by 0 bases and J by 1 base, with 5 bases of the junction left unmatched.

This chain links TRBV27 with TRBJ2-7; TRBD1 aligns across 8 bases. This CDR3 spans 16 amino acids. V lost 4 bases to trimming and J lost 0 bases; unmatched junction nucleotides: 8. The germline CDR1 and CDR2 sequences are MNHEY and SMNVEV (reference sequence). CDR3: CASSSPGTGLSYEQYF. The CDR3 bases are TGTGCCAGCAGTTCCCCCGGGACAGGACTCTCCTACGAGCAGTACTTC.

There are a few counts of this clone. This sequence joins TRBV6-5 and TRBJ1-4; D is possibly TRBD1 (5 bases). Germline loops: CDR1 MNHEY, CDR2 SVGAGI. V was shortened by 4 bases and J by 7 bases, with 16 bases between the two germline ends. CDR3 length: 15 residues. CDR3 DNA sequence: TGTGCCAGCAGTTCTGGCCAGGGACTTGGTGAAAAACTGTTTTTT. Its translation is CASSSGQGLGEKLFF.